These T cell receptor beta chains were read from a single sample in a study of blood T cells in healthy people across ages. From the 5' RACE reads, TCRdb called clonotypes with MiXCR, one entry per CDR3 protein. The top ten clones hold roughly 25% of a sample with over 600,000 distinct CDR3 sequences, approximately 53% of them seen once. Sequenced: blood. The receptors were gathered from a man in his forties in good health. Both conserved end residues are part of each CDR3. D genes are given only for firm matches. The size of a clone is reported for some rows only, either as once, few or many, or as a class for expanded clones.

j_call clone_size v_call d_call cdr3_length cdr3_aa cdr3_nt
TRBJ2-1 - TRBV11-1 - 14 CASSLVLGRHEQFF TGTGCCAGCAGCTTAGTACTAGGGAGGCATGAGCAGTTCTTC
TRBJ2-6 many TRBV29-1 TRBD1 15 CSVGQGASGANVLTF TGCAGCGTTGGGCAGGGGGCCAGTGGGGCCAACGTCCTGACTTTC
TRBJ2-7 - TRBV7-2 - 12 CASSPGYNEQYF TGTGCCAGCAGTCCAGGGTACAATGAGCAGTACTTC
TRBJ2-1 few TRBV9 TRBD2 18 CASSATSRLAGGDNEQFF TGTGCCAGCAGCGCAACCTCACGACTAGCGGGGGGGGACAATGAGCAGTTCTTC
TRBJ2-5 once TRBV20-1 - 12 CSASPPQETQYF TGCAGTGCTAGCCCGCCACAAGAGACCCAGTACTTC
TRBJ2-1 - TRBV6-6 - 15 CASSWGQNEDNEQFF TGTGCCAGCAGTTGGGGGCAAAACGAGGACAATGAGCAGTTCTTC
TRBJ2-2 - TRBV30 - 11 CAWGRSGELFF TGTGCCTGGGGCCGGTCCGGGGAGCTGTTTTTT
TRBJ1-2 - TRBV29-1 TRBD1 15 CSVKDGTGGGYGYTF TGCAGCGTGAAAGACGGGACAGGAGGAGGCTATGGCTACACCTTC
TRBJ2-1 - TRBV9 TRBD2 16 CASSARLAASYNEQFF TGTGCCAGCAGCGCACGACTAGCGGCTTCCTACAATGAGCAGTTCTTC
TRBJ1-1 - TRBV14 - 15 CASSQEWGVNTEAFF TGTGCCAGCAGCCAAGAGTGGGGGGTAAACACTGAAGCTTTCTTT
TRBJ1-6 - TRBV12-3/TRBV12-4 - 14 CASSDSDHNSPLHF TGTGCCAGCAGCGACAGCGACCATAATTCACCCCTCCACTTT
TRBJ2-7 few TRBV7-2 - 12 CASSNAFYEQYF TGTGCCAGCAGCAACGCCTTTTACGAGCAGTACTTC
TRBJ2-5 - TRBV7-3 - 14 CASSFTRDQETQYF TGTGCCAGCAGCTTTACCAGGGACCAAGAGACCCAGTACTTC
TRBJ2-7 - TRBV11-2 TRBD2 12 CASSWGGNEQYF TGTGCCAGCAGCTGGGGGGGTAACGAGCAGTACTTC
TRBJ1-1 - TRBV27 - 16 CASNQRGTGWDTEAFF TGTGCCAGCAACCAGAGGGGAACAGGGTGGGACACTGAAGCTTTCTTT
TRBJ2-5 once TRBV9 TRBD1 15 CASSVGDRIQETQYF TGTGCCAGCAGCGTAGGGGACAGGATCCAAGAGACCCAGTACTTC
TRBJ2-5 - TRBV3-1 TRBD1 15 CASSHETGVRNEQYF TGTGCCAGCAGCCATGAGACAGGGGTACGCAATGAGCAGTACTTC
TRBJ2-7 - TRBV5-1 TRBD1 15 CASGRLGQGLDEQYF TGCGCCAGCGGTCGACTGGGACAGGGGCTTGACGAGCAGTACTTC
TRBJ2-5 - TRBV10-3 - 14 CAISYNGDQETQYF TGTGCCATCAGTTATAACGGGGACCAAGAGACCCAGTACTTC
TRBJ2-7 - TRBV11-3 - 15 CASSLEGRGDYEQYF TGTGCCAGCAGCTTAGAGGGCAGGGGAGACTACGAGCAGTACTTC
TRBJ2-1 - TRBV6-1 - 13 CASSVQRDNEQFF TGTGCCAGCAGTGTGCAGAGGGACAATGAGCAGTTCTTC
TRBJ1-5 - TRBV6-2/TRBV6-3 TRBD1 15 CASSDRTGPNQPQHF TGTGCCAGCAGTGATAGGACAGGGCCAAATCAGCCCCAGCATTTT
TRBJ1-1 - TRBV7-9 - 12 CASSPQEGEAFF TGTGCCAGCAGCCCCCAGGAGGGTGAAGCTTTCTTT
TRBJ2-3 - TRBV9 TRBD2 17 CASSVDPTSGATDTQYF TGTGCCAGCAGCGTAGATCCGACTAGCGGGGCCACAGATACGCAGTATTTT
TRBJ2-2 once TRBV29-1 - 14 CSVEGPGNTGELFF TGCAGCGTTGAAGGCCCAGGGAACACCGGGGAGCTGTTTTTT
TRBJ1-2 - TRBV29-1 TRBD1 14 CSVEDTGTGGGYTF TGCAGCGTTGAAGACACCGGGACAGGGGGTGGCTACACCTTC
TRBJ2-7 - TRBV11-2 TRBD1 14 CASRRLNRGYEQYF TGTGCCAGCAGGCGGCTAAACAGGGGCTACGAGCAGTACTTC
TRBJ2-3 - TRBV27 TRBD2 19 CASSLELAGVRPSTDTQYF TGTGCCAGCAGTTTAGAGCTAGCGGGGGTAAGACCAAGCACAGATACGCAGTATTTT
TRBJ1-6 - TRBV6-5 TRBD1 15 CASSYGTGENSPLHF TGTGCCAGCAGTTACGGGACAGGGGAAAATTCACCCCTCCACTTT
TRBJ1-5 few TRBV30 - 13 CAWSVGSNQPQHF TGTGCCTGGAGTGTGGGTAGCAATCAGCCCCAGCATTTT
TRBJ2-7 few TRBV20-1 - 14 CSARDHLQGYEQYF TGCAGTGCTAGAGATCACCTACAGGGCTACGAGCAGTACTTC
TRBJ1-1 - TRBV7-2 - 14 CASSSLPDGTEAFF TGTGCCAGCAGCTCCCTACCCGACGGGACTGAAGCTTTCTTT
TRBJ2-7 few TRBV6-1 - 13 CASSGGTIGEQYF TGTGCCAGCAGTGGTGGGACAATTGGCGAGCAGTACTTC
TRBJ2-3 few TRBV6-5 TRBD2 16 CASSLYSGWATDTQYF TGTGCCAGCAGTTTGTATAGCGGGTGGGCCACAGATACGCAGTATTTT
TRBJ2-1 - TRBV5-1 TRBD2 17 CASSLEPRGGLPNEQFF TGCGCCAGCAGCTTGGAACCCCGGGGGGGCCTCCCCAATGAGCAGTTCTTC
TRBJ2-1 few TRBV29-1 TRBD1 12 CSVRQGNNEQFF TGCAGCGTCCGACAGGGAAACAATGAGCAGTTCTTC
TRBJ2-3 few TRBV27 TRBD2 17 CASRLSGTSGSTDTQYF TGTGCCAGCCGTCTTTCAGGGACTAGCGGGAGCACAGATACGCAGTATTTT
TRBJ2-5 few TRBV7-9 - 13 CASVQRVQETQYF TGTGCCAGCGTACAGAGAGTCCAAGAGACCCAGTACTTC
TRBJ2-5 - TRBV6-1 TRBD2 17 CASSPGTSGWYQETQYF TGTGCCAGCAGCCCCGGGACTAGCGGTTGGTACCAAGAGACCCAGTACTTC
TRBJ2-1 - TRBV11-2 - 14 CASSANLGYNEQFF TGTGCCAGCAGCGCAAACCTCGGATACAATGAGCAGTTCTTC
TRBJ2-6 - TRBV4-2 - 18 CASSQVGEPPLGANVLTF TGTGCCAGCAGCCAAGTAGGGGAGCCACCCCTCGGGGCCAACGTCCTGACTTTC
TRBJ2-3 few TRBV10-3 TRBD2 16 CAISDGGRAQTDTQYF TGTGCCATCAGTGACGGCGGGAGGGCCCAGACAGATACGCAGTATTTT
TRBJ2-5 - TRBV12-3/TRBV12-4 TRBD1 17 CASSLKLSDRGRETQYF TGTGCCAGCAGTTTAAAATTGTCGGACAGGGGTCGGGAGACCCAGTACTTC
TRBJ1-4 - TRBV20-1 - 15 CSARDILGWGEKLFF TGCAGTGCTAGAGATATTTTGGGGTGGGGAGAAAAACTGTTTTTT
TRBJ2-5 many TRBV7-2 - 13 CARRDIWIETQYF TGTGCCAGGCGGGACATTTGGATTGAGACCCAGTACTTC
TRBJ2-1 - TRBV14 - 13 CASSPSSPVVQFF TGTGCCAGCAGCCCTAGCTCTCCTGTCGTGCAGTTCTTC
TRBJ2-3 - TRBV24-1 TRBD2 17 CATSDFRAAGGTDTQYF TGTGCCACCAGTGATTTTCGGGCGGCGGGGGGCACAGATACGCAGTATTTT
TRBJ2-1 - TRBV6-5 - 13 CASIDEGLREQFF TGTGCCAGCATCGACGAGGGGTTGCGTGAGCAGTTCTTC
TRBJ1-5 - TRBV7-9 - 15 CASSLASGPNQPQHF TGTGCCAGCAGCTTAGCTTCCGGACCCAATCAGCCCCAGCATTTT
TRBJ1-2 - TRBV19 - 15 CASSSGQKINYGYTF TGTGCCAGTAGTTCCGGACAGAAAATTAACTATGGCTACACCTTC
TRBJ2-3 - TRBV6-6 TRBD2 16 CASSYLERGEEDTQYF TGTGCCAGCAGTTACTTGGAGCGGGGCGAGGAAGATACGCAGTATTTT